The clone carrying this TCR beta chain was observed many times. Trimming pared 3 bases from V and 8 bases from J, leaving 10 bases between. Per germline, CDR1 DFQATT and CDR2 SNEGSKA (reference sequence). The CDR3 runs 12 residues. RNA transcripts served as template for amplifying TCR beta CDR3 sequences. Second-round multiplex PCR came after first-round RT-PCR with HTBI primers. TCRdb re-analysed the multiplex PCR reads in MiXCR, keeping a single row per CDR3 protein. The table has about 660,000 distinct CDR3 sequences, just over 40% seen once. These data are taken from a study of Graves' ophthalmopathy and Graves' hyperthyroidism.

Sequencing used peripheral blood. The chain is built from TRBV20-1 and TRBJ1-4, with a tentative D call TRBD1 (6 bases). The receptor was isolated from an adult man with Graves' ophthalmopathy. CDR3: CSASYRVEKLFF. CDR3 DNA sequence: TGCAGTGCTAGCTACAGGGTCGAAAAACTGTTTTTT.